This TCR beta chain is drawn from a study of T-cell reconstitution after alpha-beta-depleted transplantation in children. Study results and caveats: After transplant, at about two months, alpha-beta T cells were reportedly derived from several hundred expanded graft clones. Diversity and T-cell counts at one year after transplant derived mostly from new T cells. Diversity of TCRbeta at day 60 was high in some patients, arising from surviving recipient T cells and thymic progenitors.

This clonotype was picked up one time. Its antigen is still unknown. Germline CDR1 is SGHTA and CDR2 is FQGNSA. This CDR3 is 17 amino acids long. Trimming took 5 bases from V and 2 from J, leaving 18 bases between them. Unique molecular identifiers were used to barcode this TCRbeta library. MiXCR was run by TCRdb on the PCR reads, yielding one entry per CDR3 protein. This sample carries about 980,000 distinct CDR3 sequences, roughly 29% of them seen once, and the ten largest clones take about 28%. Sample: PBMCs, mostly from graft donor cells, taken 360 days after TCRalphabeta/CD19-depleted stem cell transplant. The origin of this receptor is a boy younger than two who had a stem cell transplant for SCID, so the T cells may come from the graft donor. The chain carries TRBV7-2 and TRBJ2-2, with D possibly being TRBD1 (7 bases). Written as DNA, the CDR3 is TGTGCCAGCAGCCATCCTGGAGGGGGCCGAAACACCGGGGAGCTGTTTTTT. Amino acids: CASSHPGGGRNTGELFF.